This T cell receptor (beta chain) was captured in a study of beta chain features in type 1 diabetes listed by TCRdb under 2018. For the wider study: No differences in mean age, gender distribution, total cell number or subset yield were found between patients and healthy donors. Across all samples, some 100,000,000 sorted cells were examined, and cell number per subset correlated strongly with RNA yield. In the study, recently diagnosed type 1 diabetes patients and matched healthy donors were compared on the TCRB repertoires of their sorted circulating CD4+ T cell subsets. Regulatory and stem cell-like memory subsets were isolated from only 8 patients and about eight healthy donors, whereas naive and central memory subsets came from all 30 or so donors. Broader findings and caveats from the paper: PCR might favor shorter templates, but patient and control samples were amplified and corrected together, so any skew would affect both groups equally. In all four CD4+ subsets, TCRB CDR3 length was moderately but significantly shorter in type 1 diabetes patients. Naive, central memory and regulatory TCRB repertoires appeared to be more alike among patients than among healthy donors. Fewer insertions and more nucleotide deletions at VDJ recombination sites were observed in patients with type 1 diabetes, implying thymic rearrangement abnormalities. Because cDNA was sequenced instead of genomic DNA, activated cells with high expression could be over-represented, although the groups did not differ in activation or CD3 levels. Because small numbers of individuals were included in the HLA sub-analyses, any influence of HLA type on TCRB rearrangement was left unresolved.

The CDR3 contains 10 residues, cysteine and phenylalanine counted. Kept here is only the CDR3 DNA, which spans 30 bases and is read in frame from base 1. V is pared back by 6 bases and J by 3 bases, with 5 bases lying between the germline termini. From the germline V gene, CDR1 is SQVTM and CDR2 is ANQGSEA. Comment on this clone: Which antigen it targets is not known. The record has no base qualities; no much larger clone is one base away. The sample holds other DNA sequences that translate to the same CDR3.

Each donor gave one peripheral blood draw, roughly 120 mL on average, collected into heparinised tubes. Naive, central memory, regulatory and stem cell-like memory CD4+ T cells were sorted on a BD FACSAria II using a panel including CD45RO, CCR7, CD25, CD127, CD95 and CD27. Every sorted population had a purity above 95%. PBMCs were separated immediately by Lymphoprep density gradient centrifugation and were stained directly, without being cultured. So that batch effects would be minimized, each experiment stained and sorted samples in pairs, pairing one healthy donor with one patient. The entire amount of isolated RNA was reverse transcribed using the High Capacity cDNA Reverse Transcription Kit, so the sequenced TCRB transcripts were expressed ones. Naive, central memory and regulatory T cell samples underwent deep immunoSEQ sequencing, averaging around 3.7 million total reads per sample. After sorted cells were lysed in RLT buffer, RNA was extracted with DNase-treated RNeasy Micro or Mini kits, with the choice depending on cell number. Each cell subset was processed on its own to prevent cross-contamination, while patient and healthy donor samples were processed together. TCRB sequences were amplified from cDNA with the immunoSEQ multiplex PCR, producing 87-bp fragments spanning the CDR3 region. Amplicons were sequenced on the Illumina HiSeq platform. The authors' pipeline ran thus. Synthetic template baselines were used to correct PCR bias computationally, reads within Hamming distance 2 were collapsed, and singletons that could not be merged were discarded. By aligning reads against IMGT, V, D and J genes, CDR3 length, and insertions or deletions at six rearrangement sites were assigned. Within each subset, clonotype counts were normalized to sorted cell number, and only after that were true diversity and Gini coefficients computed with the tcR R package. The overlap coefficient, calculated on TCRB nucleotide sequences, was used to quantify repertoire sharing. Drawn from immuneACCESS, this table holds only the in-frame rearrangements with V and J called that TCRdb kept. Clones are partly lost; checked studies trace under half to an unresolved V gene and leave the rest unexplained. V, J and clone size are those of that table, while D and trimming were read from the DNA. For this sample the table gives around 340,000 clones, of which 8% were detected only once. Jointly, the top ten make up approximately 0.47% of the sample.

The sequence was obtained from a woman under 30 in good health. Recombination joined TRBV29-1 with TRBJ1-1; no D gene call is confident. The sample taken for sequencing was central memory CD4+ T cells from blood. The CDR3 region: CSVGDTEAFF. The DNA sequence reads TGCAGCGTGGGAGACACTGAAGCTTTCTTT.